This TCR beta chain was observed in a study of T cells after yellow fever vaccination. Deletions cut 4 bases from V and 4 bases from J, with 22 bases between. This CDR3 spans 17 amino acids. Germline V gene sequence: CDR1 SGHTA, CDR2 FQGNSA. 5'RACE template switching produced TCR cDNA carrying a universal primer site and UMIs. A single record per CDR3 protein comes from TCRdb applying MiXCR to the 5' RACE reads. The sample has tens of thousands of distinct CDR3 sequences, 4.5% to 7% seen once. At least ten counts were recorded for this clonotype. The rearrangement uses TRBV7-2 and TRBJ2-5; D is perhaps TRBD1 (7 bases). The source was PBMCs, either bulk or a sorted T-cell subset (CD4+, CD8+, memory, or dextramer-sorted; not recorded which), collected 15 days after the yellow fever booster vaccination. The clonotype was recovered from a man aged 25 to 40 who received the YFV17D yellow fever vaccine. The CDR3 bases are TGTGCCAGCAGCTCGCTACGGAGGGGGCCTGCCGGAGAGACCCAGTACTTC. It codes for CASSSLRRGPAGETQYF.